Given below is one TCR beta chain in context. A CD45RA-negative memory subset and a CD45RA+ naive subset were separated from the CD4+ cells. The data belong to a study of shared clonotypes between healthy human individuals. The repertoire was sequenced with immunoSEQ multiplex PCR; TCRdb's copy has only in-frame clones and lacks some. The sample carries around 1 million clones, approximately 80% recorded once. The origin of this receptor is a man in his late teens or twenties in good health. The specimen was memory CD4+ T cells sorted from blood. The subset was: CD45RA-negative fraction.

The CDR3 loop reads CASVGLGRGGNEQFF. The CDR3, as DNA: TGTGCCAGCGTTGGATTGGGCAGGGGGGGGAATGAGCAGTTCTTC. The chain employs TRBV6-6 and TRBJ2-1; D could derive from TRBD1 or TRBD2 (7 bases each). Trimming removed 8 bases at V and 7 bases at J, with 21 bases between. CDR3 length: 15 residues. The V gene's germline CDR1 is MNHNY and CDR2 SVGAGI (reference sequence).